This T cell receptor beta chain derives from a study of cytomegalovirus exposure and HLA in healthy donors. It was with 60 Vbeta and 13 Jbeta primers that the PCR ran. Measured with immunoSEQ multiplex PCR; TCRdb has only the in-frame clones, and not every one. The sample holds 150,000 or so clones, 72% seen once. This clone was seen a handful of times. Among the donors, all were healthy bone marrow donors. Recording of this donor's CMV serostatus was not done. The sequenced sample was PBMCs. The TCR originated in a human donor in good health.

This chain's CDR3 is CASSENPPGDEQYF. In DNA, the CDR3 is TGTGCCAGCAGCGAGAATCCCCCGGGGGACGAGCAGTACTTC. The gene calls are TRBV9 and TRBJ2-7; the D gene is possibly TRBD2 (6 bases). The V and J ends lost 3 bases and 5 bases respectively, with 15 bases between them. The length of the CDR3 is 14 residues. The V gene's germline CDR1 is SGDLS and CDR2 YYNGEE.